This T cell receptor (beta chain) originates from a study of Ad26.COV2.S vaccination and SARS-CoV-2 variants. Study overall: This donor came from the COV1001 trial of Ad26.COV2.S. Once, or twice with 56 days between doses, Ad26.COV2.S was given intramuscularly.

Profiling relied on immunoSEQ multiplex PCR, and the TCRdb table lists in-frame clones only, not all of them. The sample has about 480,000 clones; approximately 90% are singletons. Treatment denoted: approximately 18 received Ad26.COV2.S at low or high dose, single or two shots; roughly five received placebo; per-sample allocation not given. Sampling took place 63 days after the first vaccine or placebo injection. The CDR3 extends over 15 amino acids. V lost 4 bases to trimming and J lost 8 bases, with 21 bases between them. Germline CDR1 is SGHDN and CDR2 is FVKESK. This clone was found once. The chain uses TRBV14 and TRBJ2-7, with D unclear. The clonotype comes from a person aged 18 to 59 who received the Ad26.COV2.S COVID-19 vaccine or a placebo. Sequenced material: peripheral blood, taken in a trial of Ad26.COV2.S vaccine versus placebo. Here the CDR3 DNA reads TGTGCCAGCAGCCCACGACACGGGTCAGGCGTGCAGCAGTACTTC. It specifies CASSPRHGSGVQQYF. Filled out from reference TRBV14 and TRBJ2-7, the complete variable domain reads EAGVTQFPSHSVIEKGQTVTLRCDPISGHDNLYWYRRVMGKEIKFLLHFVKESKQDESGMPNNRFLAERTGGTYSTLKVQPAELEDSGVYFCASSPRHGSGVQQYFGPGTRLTVT.